Below, 10 T cell receptor beta chains from the same sample are listed, as sequenced in a study of blood T cells in healthy people across ages. Together with a sample-barcoded 5' primer, a J-beta primer mix was included in a second PCR lasting about 6 to 12 cycles. TCRdb used MiXCR to reprocess the 5' RACE reads, holding one entry per CDR3 protein. Of hundreds of thousands of distinct CDR3 sequences listed, under 25% were seen once; the top ten hold 3% to 4%. Material for sequencing was blood. Every receptor here comes from a man between 65 and 85 years old in good health.

Ten or more counts support this clonotype. The chain has TRBV9 and TRBJ2-1, with D perhaps TRBD1 (5 bases). CDR1 is SGDLS, CDR2 YYNGEE, per germline. V was shortened by 0 bases and J by 0 bases, with 10 bases between the two germline ends. The CDR3 runs 16 residues. DNA for the CDR3: TGTGCCAGCAGCGTAGGAACAGGTAGCTCCTACAATGAGCAGTTCTTC. This codes for CASSVGTGSSYNEQFF.

In nucleotides, the CDR3 is TGCGCCAGCAGCACGGACAGGAACTACAATGAGCAGTTCTTC. Translating it yields CASSTDRNYNEQFF. The chain recombines TRBV5-1 with TRBJ2-1; TRBD1 matches at 7 bases. The V gene's germline CDR1 is SGHRS and CDR2 YFSETQ. Losses at the gene ends were 4 bases for V and 3 bases for J; bases not matched to a gene: 4. The CDR3 runs to 14 residues.

V is TRBV28 and J is TRBJ1-3; D ambiguous. CDR3 size: 14 residues. The V gene lost 3 bases and the J gene lost 0 bases, with 6 bases spanning the gap. Germline V gives CDR1 MDHEN, CDR2 SYDVKM. In DNA, the CDR3 is TGTGCCAGCAGTTTTTCCAGCTCTGGAAACACCATATATTTT. This codes for CASSFSSSGNTIYF. Together with reference TRBV28 and TRBJ1-3, the CDR3 gives the full variable domain: DVKVTQSSRYLVKRTGEKVFLECVQDMDHENMFWYRQDPGLGLRLIYFSYDVKMKEKGDIPEGYSVSREKKERFSLILESASTNQTSMYLCASSFSSSGNTIYFGEGSWLTVV.

The rearrangement joins TRBV20-1 to TRBJ2-1; possibly TRBD1 or TRBD2 for D (6 bases each). Trimming took 1 base from V and 7 from J, leaving 11 bases between them. The CDR3 sequence is 13 residues long. The germline CDR1 and CDR2 sequences are DFQATT and SNEGSKA (reference sequence). CDR3 loop: CSARGGAGNEQFF. CDR3 bases: TGCAGTGCTAGAGGGGGGGCGGGGAATGAGCAGTTCTTC.

This clonotype occurred a few times. The chain couples TRBV7-2 to TRBJ2-5; 10 nucleotides match TRBD2. Trimming took 8 bases from V and 2 from J; bases not matched to a gene: 8. The CDR3 length is 15 residues. Per germline, CDR1 SGHTA and CDR2 FQGNSA. The chain's CDR3 is CASGSRLAGQETQYF. CDR3 in DNA: TGTGCCAGCGGCTCAAGACTAGCGGGTCAAGAGACCCAGTACTTC.

The chain joins TRBV20-1 to TRBJ1-1, with D possibly TRBD1 on 5 matching bases. The CDR3 is 13 amino acids. CDR1 DFQATT and CDR2 SNEGSKA come from the germline V gene (reference sequence). V was pared by 5 bases and J by 8 bases, with 18 bases between. CDR3 DNA sequence: TGCAGTGCTCGTCAGTACCGGGACGGCGAAGCTTTCTTT. This gives the protein CSARQYRDGEAFF.

This clonotype was recorded a few times. CDR3 coding DNA: TGTGCCAGCAACGAACCGACAGGGTCCTACGAGCAGTACTTC. It codes for CASNEPTGSYEQYF. The genes are TRBV21-1 and TRBJ2-7; the D call of TRBD1 is as the table states it, not checked on the DNA. TRBV21-1 is labeled a pseudogene. The CDR3 loop spans 14 amino acids.

In nucleotides, the CDR3 is TGCGCCAGCAGCTTGGGTGCAGAAATTTATAATTCACCCCTCCACTTT. It is translated as CASSLGAEIYNSPLHF. This rearrangement joins TRBV5-1 to TRBJ1-6, with D unresolved. The germline gives CDR1 SGHRS, CDR2 YFSETQ. The V gene lost 0 bases and the J gene lost 4 bases, with 11 bases spanning the gap. This CDR3 is built from 16 residues.

This clonotype turned up a few times. The chain uses TRBV2 and TRBJ2-5; 12 bases are a match to TRBD2. CDR1 SNHLY and CDR2 FYNNEI come from the germline V gene. CDR3 length: 15 residues. The trim removed 6 bases at V and 1 base at J, leaving 3 bases unmatched. CDR3 sequence: CASRRLAGAQETQYF. For the CDR3, the DNA is TGTGCCAGCAGGAGACTAGCGGGGGCCCAAGAGACCCAGTACTTC.

In this sample, this clonotype turned up a few times. The chain carries TRBV6-6 and TRBJ1-1, with TRBD1 as a possible D gene (6 bases). Between the trimmed V and J ends, which lost 5 bases and 3 bases, there was a span of 13 bases. Germline CDR1 and CDR2: MNHNY and SVGAGI (reference sequence). There are 14 residues in the CDR3. The CDR3 reads CASSVRGGDTEAFF. CDR3 bases: TGTGCCAGCAGTGTCAGGGGAGGGGACACTGAAGCTTTCTTT.